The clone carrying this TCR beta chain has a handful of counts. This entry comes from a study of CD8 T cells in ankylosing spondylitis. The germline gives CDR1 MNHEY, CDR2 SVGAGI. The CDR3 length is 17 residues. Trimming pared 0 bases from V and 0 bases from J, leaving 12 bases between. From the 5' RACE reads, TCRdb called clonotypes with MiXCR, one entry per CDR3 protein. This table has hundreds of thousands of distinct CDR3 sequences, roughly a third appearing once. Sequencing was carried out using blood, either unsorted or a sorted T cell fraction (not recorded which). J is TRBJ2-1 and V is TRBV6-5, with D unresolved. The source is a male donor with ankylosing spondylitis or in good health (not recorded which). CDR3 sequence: CASSYSWRGSSYNEQFF. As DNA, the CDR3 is TGTGCCAGCAGTTACTCTTGGCGCGGTAGCTCCTACAATGAGCAGTTCTTC.